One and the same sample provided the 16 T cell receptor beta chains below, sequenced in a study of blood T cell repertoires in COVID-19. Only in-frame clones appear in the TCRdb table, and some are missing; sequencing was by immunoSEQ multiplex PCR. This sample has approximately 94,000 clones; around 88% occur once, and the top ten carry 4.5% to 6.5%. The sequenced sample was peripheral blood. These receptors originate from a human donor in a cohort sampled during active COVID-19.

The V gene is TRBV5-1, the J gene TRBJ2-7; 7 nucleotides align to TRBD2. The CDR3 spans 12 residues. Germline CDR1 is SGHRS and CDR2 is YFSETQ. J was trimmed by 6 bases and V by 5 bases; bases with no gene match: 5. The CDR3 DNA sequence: TGCGCCAGCAGGTATGCTAGCGGCGAGCAGTACTTC. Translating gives CASRYASGEQYF.

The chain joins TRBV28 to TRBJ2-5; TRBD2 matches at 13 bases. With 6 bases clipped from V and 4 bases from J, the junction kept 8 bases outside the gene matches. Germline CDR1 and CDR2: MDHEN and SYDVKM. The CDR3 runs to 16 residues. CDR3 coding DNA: TGTGCCAGCAGGACCGGACTAGCGGGAGACCGAGAGACCCAGTACTTC. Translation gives CASRTGLAGDRETQYF.

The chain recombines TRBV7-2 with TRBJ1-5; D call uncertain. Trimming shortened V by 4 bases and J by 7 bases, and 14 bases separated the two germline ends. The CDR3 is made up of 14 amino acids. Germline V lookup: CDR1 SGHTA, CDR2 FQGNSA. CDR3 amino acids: CASSWREARQPQHF. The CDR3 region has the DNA TGTGCCAGCAGCTGGAGGGAGGCTCGCCAGCCCCAGCATTTT.

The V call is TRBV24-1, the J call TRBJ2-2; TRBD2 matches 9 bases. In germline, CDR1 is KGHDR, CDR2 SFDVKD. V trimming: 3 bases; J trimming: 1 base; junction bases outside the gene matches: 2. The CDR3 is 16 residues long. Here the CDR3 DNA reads TGTGCCACCAGTGATAAACTAGCGGGGAACACCGGGGAGCTGTTTTTT. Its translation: CATSDKLAGNTGELFF.

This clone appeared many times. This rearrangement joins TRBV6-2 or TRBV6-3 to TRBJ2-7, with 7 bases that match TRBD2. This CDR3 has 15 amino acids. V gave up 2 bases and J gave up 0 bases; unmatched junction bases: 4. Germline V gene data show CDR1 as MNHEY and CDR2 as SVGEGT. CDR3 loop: CASSYTGGSSYEQYF. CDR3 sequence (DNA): TGTGCCAGCAGTTACACGGGCGGGAGCTCCTACGAGCAGTACTTC.

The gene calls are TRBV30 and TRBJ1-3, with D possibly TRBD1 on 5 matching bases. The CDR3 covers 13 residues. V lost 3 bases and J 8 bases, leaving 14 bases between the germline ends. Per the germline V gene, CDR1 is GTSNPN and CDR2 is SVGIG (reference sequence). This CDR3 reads CAWRAGWSDTIYF. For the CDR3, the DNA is TGTGCCTGGAGGGCAGGGTGGAGTGACACCATATATTTT. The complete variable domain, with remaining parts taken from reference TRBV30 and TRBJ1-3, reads SQTIHQWPATLVQPVGSPLSLECTVEGTSNPNLYWYRQAAGRGLQLLFYSVGIGQISSEVPQNLSASRPQDRQFILSSKKLLLSDSGFYLCAWRAGWSDTIYFGEGSWLTVV.

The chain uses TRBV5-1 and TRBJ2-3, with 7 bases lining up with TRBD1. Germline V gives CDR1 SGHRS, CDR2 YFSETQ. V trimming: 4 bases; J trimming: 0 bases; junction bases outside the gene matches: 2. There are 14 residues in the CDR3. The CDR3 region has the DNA TGCGCCAGCAGCCGGGACAGAAGCACAGATACGCAGTATTTT. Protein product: CASSRDRSTDTQYF. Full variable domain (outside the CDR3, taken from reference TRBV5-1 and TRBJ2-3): KAGVTQTPRYLIKTRGQQVTLSCSPISGHRSVSWYQQTPGQGLQFLFEYFSETQRNKGNFPGRFSGRQFSNSRSEMNVSTLELGDSALYLCASSRDRSTDTQYFGPGTRLTVL.

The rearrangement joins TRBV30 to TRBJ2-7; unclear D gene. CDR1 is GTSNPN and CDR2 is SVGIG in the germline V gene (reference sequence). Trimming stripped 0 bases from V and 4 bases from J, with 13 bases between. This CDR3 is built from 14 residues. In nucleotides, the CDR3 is TGTGCCTGGAGTGTAGGCGTCGCCGGGTACGAGCAGTACTTC. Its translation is CAWSVGVAGYEQYF. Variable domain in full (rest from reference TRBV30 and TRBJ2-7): SQTIHQWPATLVQPVGSPLSLECTVEGTSNPNLYWYRQAAGRGLQLLFYSVGIGQISSEVPQNLSASRPQDRQFILSSKKLLLSDSGFYLCAWSVGVAGYEQYFGPGTRLTVT.

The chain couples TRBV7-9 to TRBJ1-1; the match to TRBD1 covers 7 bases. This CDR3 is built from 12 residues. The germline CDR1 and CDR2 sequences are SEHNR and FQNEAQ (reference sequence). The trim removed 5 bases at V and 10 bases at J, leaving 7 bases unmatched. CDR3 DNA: TGTGCCAGCAGCCACAGGGGCCTGGCAGCTTTCTTT. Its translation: CASSHRGLAAFF.

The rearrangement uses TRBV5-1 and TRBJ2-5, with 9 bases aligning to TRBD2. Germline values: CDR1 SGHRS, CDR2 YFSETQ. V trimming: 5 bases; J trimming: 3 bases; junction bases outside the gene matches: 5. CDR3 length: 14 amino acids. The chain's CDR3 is CASSILAGEETQYF. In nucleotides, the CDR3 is TGCGCCAGCAGTATACTAGCGGGCGAAGAGACCCAGTACTTC.

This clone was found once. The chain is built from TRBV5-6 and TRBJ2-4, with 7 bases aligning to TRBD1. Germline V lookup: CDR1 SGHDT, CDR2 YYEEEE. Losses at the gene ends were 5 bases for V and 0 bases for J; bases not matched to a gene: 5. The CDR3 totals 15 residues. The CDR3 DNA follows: TGTGCCAGCAGACAGACAGGGCTAGCCAAAAACATTCAGTACTTC. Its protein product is CASRQTGLAKNIQYF.

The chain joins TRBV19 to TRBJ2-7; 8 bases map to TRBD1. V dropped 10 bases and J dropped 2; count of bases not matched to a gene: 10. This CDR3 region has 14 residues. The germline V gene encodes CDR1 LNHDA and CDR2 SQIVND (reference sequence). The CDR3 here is CATSAGTGPYEQYF. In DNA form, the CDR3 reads TGTGCCACGTCCGCCGGGACAGGCCCCTACGAGCAGTACTTC.

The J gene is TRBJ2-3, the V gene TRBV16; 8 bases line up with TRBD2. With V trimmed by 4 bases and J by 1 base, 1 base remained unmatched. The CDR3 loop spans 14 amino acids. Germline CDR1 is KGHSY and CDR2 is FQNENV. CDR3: CASSLAGRTDTQYF. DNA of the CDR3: TGTGCCAGCAGCCTAGCGGGACGCACAGATACGCAGTATTTT.

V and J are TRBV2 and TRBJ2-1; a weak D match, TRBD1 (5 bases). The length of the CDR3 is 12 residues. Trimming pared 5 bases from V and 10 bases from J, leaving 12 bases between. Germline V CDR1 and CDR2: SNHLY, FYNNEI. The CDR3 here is CASSRGPGEQFF. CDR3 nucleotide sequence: TGTGCCAGCAGTAGGGGCCCTGGGGAGCAGTTCTTC. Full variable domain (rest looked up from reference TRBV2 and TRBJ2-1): EPEVTQTPSHQVTQMGQEVILRCVPISNHLYFYWYRQILGQKVEFLVSFYNNEISEKSEIFDDQFSVERPDGSNFTLKIRSTKLEDSAMYFCASSRGPGEQFFGPGTRLTVL.

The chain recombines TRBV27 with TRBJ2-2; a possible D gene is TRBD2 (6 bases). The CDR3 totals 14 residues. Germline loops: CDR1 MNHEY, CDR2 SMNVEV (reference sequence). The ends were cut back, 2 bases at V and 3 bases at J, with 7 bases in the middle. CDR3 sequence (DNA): TGTGCCAGCAGTTTACTAGCGTACACCGGGGAGCTGTTTTTT. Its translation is CASSLLAYTGELFF.

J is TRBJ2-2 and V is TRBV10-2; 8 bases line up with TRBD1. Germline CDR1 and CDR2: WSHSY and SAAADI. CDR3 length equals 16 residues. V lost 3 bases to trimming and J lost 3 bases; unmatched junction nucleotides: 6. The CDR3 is CASSETDRVDTGELFF. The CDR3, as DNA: TGCGCCAGCAGTGAAACGGACAGGGTGGACACCGGGGAGCTGTTTTTT.